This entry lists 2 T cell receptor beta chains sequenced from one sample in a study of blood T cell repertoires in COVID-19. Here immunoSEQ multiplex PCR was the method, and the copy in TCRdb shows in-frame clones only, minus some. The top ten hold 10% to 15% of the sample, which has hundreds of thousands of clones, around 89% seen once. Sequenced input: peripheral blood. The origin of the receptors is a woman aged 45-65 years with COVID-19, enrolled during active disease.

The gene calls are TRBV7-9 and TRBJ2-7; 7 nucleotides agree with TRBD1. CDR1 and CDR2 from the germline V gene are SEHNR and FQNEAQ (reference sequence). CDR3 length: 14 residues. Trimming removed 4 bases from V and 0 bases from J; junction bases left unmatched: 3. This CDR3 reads CASSSTGISYEQYF. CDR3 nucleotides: TGTGCCAGCAGCTCGACAGGGATCTCCTACGAGCAGTACTTC.

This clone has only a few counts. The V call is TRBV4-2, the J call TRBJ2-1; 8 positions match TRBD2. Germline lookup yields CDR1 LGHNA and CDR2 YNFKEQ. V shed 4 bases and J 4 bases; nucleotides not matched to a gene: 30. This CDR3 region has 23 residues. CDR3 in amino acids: CASSLPKASGRGGVGEKYNEQFF. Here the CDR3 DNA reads TGTGCCAGCAGCCTCCCTAAGGCGTCGGGACGGGGGGGCGTTGGCGAGAAGTACAATGAGCAGTTCTTC.